These T cell receptor beta chains were read from a single sample in a study of cytomegalovirus exposure and HLA in healthy donors. Clones were read by immunoSEQ multiplex PCR, and TCRdb kept only the in-frame ones, dropping some. The profile covers under 150,000 clones, with about 70% appearing a single time and under 2.5% taken by the ten largest. Sample: PBMCs. The origin of the receptors is a woman in her 40s in good health and CMV-seronegative. Each CDR3 is given with its conserved first and last residue. The order of the fields is clone size, J gene, V gene, D gene, CDR3 protein, CDR3 DNA. A D gene is named only where the DNA matches it firmly. Rows may omit the clone size; those that give it use once, few, many or a size class.

abundance: few
j_gene: TRBJ1-2
v_gene: TRBV6-5
d_gene: -
CDR3aa: CASAPGVAGYGYTF
CDR3nt: TGTGCCAGCGCTCCCGGGGTGGCGGGATATGGCTACACCTTC

abundance: -
j_gene: TRBJ2-2
v_gene: TRBV5-1
d_gene: -
CDR3aa: CASSFDFDGELFF
CDR3nt: TGCGCCAGCAGCTTTGACTTCGACGGGGAGCTGTTTTTT

abundance: -
j_gene: TRBJ2-1
v_gene: TRBV5-4
d_gene: TRBD2
CDR3aa: CASSLIGGDFGGEQFF
CDR3nt: TGTGCCAGCAGCTTAATTGGGGGGGATTTCGGCGGTGAGCAGTTCTTC

abundance: few
j_gene: TRBJ2-2
v_gene: TRBV18
d_gene: -
CDR3aa: CASSPYRASNTGELFF
CDR3nt: TGTGCCAGCTCACCCTACAGGGCCTCGAACACCGGGGAGCTGTTTTTT

abundance: -
j_gene: TRBJ2-1
v_gene: TRBV10-3
d_gene: TRBD2
CDR3aa: CAISGRTSGTAEQFF
CDR3nt: TGTGCCATCAGTGGGAGGACTAGCGGGACGGCTGAGCAGTTCTTC

abundance: -
j_gene: TRBJ2-1
v_gene: TRBV27
d_gene: -
CDR3aa: CASWLRRPEDNEQFF
CDR3nt: TGTGCCAGCTGGCTGAGGAGGCCCGAGGACAATGAGCAGTTCTTC

abundance: few
j_gene: TRBJ1-1
v_gene: TRBV27
d_gene: -
CDR3aa: CASRFRLNTEAFF
CDR3nt: TGTGCCAGCAGGTTCAGGTTGAACACTGAAGCTTTCTTT

abundance: -
j_gene: TRBJ2-7
v_gene: TRBV27
d_gene: -
CDR3aa: CASSFSPGGPGEQYF
CDR3nt: TGTGCCAGCAGTTTTTCTCCCGGGGGGCCAGGCGAGCAGTACTTC

abundance: -
j_gene: TRBJ1-2
v_gene: TRBV9
d_gene: TRBD1
CDR3aa: CASSSQGANYGYTF
CDR3nt: TGTGCCAGCAGCTCACAGGGGGCTAACTATGGCTACACCTTC

abundance: -
j_gene: TRBJ1-1
v_gene: TRBV7-2
d_gene: TRBD1
CDR3aa: CASSFLGTGNTEAFF
CDR3nt: TGTGCCAGCAGCTTCTTAGGGACAGGGAACACTGAAGCTTTCTTT

abundance: -
j_gene: TRBJ1-2
v_gene: TRBV27
d_gene: -
CDR3aa: CASSQLDFGGYTF
CDR3nt: TGTGCCAGCAGTCAACTCGACTTCGGCGGCTACACCTTC

abundance: -
j_gene: TRBJ1-1
v_gene: TRBV5-1
d_gene: -
CDR3aa: CASSLEGSNTEAFF
CDR3nt: TGCGCCAGCAGCTTGGAGGGGTCCAACACTGAAGCTTTCTTT

abundance: -
j_gene: TRBJ2-6
v_gene: TRBV9
d_gene: -
CDR3aa: CASSGIKTGHPSGANVLTF
CDR3nt: TGTGCCAGCAGCGGAATCAAAACGGGACATCCATCTGGGGCCAACGTCCTGACTTTC

abundance: once
j_gene: TRBJ2-7
v_gene: TRBV6-4
d_gene: TRBD1
CDR3aa: CASSRDRALGEQYF
CDR3nt: TGTGCCAGCAGCCGAGACAGGGCCCTGGGCGAGCAGTACTTC

abundance: -
j_gene: TRBJ2-7
v_gene: TRBV29-1
d_gene: TRBD1
CDR3aa: CSTSYGTGVSEQYF
CDR3nt: TGCAGCACCTCTTACGGGACAGGGGTCTCCGAGCAGTACTTC

abundance: -
j_gene: TRBJ1-2
v_gene: TRBV20-1
d_gene: -
CDR3aa: CSATGSYGYTF
CDR3nt: TGCAGTGCCACAGGGTCCTATGGCTACACCTTC

abundance: -
j_gene: TRBJ2-5
v_gene: TRBV5-6
d_gene: -
CDR3aa: CASSLDQGNLQETQYF
CDR3nt: TGTGCCAGCAGCTTGGATCAGGGAAACTTACAAGAGACCCAGTACTTC

abundance: -
j_gene: TRBJ2-5
v_gene: TRBV5-4
d_gene: -
CDR3aa: CASSYGGPRETQYF
CDR3nt: TGTGCCAGCAGCTACGGGGGGCCCAGGGAGACCCAGTACTTC

abundance: -
j_gene: TRBJ2-2
v_gene: TRBV4-1
d_gene: TRBD1
CDR3aa: CASSQGRSGTARTGELFF
CDR3nt: TGCGCCAGCAGCCAAGGTCGATCCGGGACAGCAAGGACCGGGGAGCTGTTTTTT

abundance: -
j_gene: TRBJ2-2
v_gene: TRBV15
d_gene: -
CDR3aa: CATSSPRGGELFF
CDR3nt: TGTGCCACCAGCAGCCCCAGGGGCGGGGAGCTGTTTTTT

abundance: -
j_gene: TRBJ1-5
v_gene: TRBV19
d_gene: -
CDR3aa: CASGTTAHSNQPQHF
CDR3nt: TGTGCCAGTGGCACGACAGCCCATAGCAATCAGCCCCAGCATTTT

abundance: -
j_gene: TRBJ1-5
v_gene: TRBV21-1
d_gene: -
CDR3aa: CASSPSRTGACNQPQHF
CDR3nt: TGTGCCAGCAGCCCGAGCCGGACAGGGGCCTGCAATCAGCCCCAGCATTTT

abundance: -
j_gene: TRBJ2-7
v_gene: TRBV18
d_gene: TRBD2
CDR3aa: CASSRSGGRYEQYF
CDR3nt: TGTGCCAGCTCACGTAGCGGGGGGCGGTACGAGCAGTACTTC

abundance: -
j_gene: TRBJ2-4
v_gene: TRBV4-3
d_gene: -
CDR3aa: CASSRAGDQNIQYF
CDR3nt: TGCGCCAGCAGCAGGGCAGGGGATCAAAACATTCAGTACTTC

abundance: few
j_gene: TRBJ2-2
v_gene: TRBV7-9
d_gene: TRBD2
CDR3aa: CASSPLAGAHGELFF
CDR3nt: TGTGCCAGCAGCCCACTAGCGGGGGCCCACGGGGAGCTGTTTTTT

abundance: -
j_gene: TRBJ1-1
v_gene: TRBV10-3
d_gene: TRBD1
CDR3aa: CAISGDRTNTEAFF
CDR3nt: TGTGCCATCAGTGGGGACAGAACGAACACTGAAGCTTTCTTT

abundance: -
j_gene: TRBJ2-7
v_gene: TRBV11-2
d_gene: -
CDR3aa: CASSFSLYEQYF
CDR3nt: TGTGCCAGCAGCTTCTCTCTCTACGAGCAGTACTTC

abundance: -
j_gene: TRBJ2-4
v_gene: TRBV15
d_gene: -
CDR3aa: CATSSRGGGADIQYF
CDR3nt: TGTGCCACCAGCAGCAGGGGAGGGGGGGCGGACATTCAGTACTTC

abundance: -
j_gene: TRBJ1-4
v_gene: TRBV11-2
d_gene: TRBD1
CDR3aa: CASSLTDRVALGGKLFF
CDR3nt: TGTGCCAGCAGCTTAACGGACAGGGTCGCACTTGGCGGAAAACTGTTTTTT

abundance: -
j_gene: TRBJ1-1
v_gene: TRBV5-1
d_gene: -
CDR3aa: CASSSGHSMNTEAFF
CDR3nt: TGCGCCAGCAGCTCGGGACACTCCATGAACACTGAAGCTTTCTTT

abundance: -
j_gene: TRBJ1-5
v_gene: TRBV5-5
d_gene: -
CDR3aa: CASSRRTDSNQPQHF
CDR3nt: TGTGCCAGCAGCCGGAGGACAGATAGCAATCAGCCCCAGCATTTT

abundance: -
j_gene: TRBJ2-7
v_gene: TRBV7-2
d_gene: TRBD1
CDR3aa: CASSETGVGYEQYF
CDR3nt: TGTGCCAGCAGCGAGACAGGGGTAGGCTACGAGCAGTACTTC

abundance: -
j_gene: TRBJ2-5
v_gene: TRBV29-1
d_gene: -
CDR3aa: CSVEEQQETQYF
CDR3nt: TGCAGCGTTGAAGAGCAGCAAGAGACCCAGTACTTC

abundance: -
j_gene: TRBJ1-1
v_gene: TRBV10-2
d_gene: -
CDR3aa: CASRGGPKNTEAFF
CDR3nt: TGCGCCTCCCGCGGGGGGCCGAAGAACACTGAAGCTTTCTTT

abundance: -
j_gene: TRBJ2-7
v_gene: TRBV19
d_gene: TRBD1
CDR3aa: CASSTGTGGREQYF
CDR3nt: TGTGCCAGTAGTACAGGGACAGGGGGACGGGAGCAGTACTTC

abundance: -
j_gene: TRBJ1-2
v_gene: TRBV25-1
d_gene: -
CDR3aa: CASSERGGNGYTF
CDR3nt: TGTGCCAGCAGTGAAAGGGGAGGGAATGGCTACACCTTC

abundance: -
j_gene: TRBJ2-5
v_gene: TRBV5-6
d_gene: TRBD1
CDR3aa: CASSLGQGNIETQYF
CDR3nt: TGTGCCAGCAGCTTGGGACAGGGAAATATCGAGACCCAGTACTTC

abundance: -
j_gene: TRBJ2-7
v_gene: TRBV2
d_gene: -
CDR3aa: CASSGGVAYEQYF
CDR3nt: TGTGCCAGCAGTGGGGGGGTAGCCTACGAGCAGTACTTC

abundance: -
j_gene: TRBJ2-5
v_gene: TRBV2
d_gene: -
CDR3aa: CASGMGSGGETQYF
CDR3nt: TGTGCCAGCGGGATGGGGAGCGGCGGGGAGACCCAGTACTTC

abundance: -
j_gene: TRBJ2-2
v_gene: TRBV18
d_gene: -
CDR3aa: CASSPLLEAGELFF
CDR3nt: TGTGCCAGCTCACCACTTTTGGAGGCCGGGGAGCTGTTTTTT

abundance: -
j_gene: TRBJ2-1
v_gene: TRBV28
d_gene: TRBD1
CDR3aa: CASSTSGQGYNEQFF
CDR3nt: TGTGCCAGCAGTACCTCGGGACAGGGTTACAATGAGCAGTTCTTC

abundance: -
j_gene: TRBJ2-3
v_gene: TRBV6-5
d_gene: -
CDR3aa: CASSSTGGAPVDTQYF
CDR3nt: TGTGCCAGCAGTTCCACTGGGGGGGCCCCGGTAGATACGCAGTATTTT